This T cell receptor (beta chain) was recovered during a study of control samples from healthy donors and cancer patients (dated by TCRdb to between 2020 and 2021). As to this clone: The target of this receptor is not known. One base away there is no much larger clone; base qualities are not given.

The CDR3 runs 15 residues from the cysteine to the phenylalanine. The DNA shown is the 45-base CDR3, in frame from base 1. V is pared back by 1 base and J by 3 bases, with 12 bases lying between the germline termini. Via the germline V gene, CDR1 is MGHRA and CDR2 YSYEKL. The library relied on the immunoSEQ multiplex PCR assay. This is the immuneACCESS table as TCRdb keeps it, with only in-frame sequences that have V and J called. A part of the clones is gone; compared with another copy, unresolved V genes explain less than half, and the rest is unexplained. Recorded for this sample are approximately 130,000 clones; 80% to 90% of them occurred a single time. Clones ranked in the top ten supply more than 6.5% of the sample.

Source material: blood. This receptor was identified in a man between 35 and 55 years old in good health. The chain couples TRBV4-1 to TRBJ1-2; the best D guess is TRBD1, with 5 bases matching. The DNA sequence is TGCGCCAGCAGCCAAGTGGGGCGAGAGGACTATGGCTACACCTTC. It is translated as CASSQVGREDYGYTF.